Following are 21 T cell receptor beta chains from one sample sequenced in a study of blood T cell repertoires in COVID-19 (dated by TCRdb to between 2020 and 2021). Library construction relied on the immunoSEQ multiplex PCR assay. TCRdb mirrors the immuneACCESS table, restricted to in-frame sequences. Some clones are absent from its copies; in checked studies, under half trace to an unresolved V gene, and the reason for the others is unknown. This sample lists fewer than 200,000 clones; around 82% were detected once. The biggest ten clones account for 7% of the sample. The sample consisted of peripheral blood. All receptors come from a middle-aged woman with COVID-19, enrolled during active disease.

J is TRBJ2-7 and V is TRBV5-6, with 7 bases lining up with TRBD1. This CDR3 region has 13 residues. The V segment lost 3 bases and the J segment 4 bases; nucleotides outside the gene matches: 4. Germline V lookup: CDR1 SGHDT, CDR2 YYEEEE. Here the CDR3 DNA reads TGTGCCAGCAGCTACGGGACAGATTACGAGCAGTACGTC. Protein: CASSYGTDYEQYV.

CDR3 amino acids: CASRTGKEAFF. The DNA for the CDR3 is TGTGCCAGCAGGACAGGAAAAGAAGCTTTCTTT. J is TRBJ1-1 and V is TRBV12-3 or TRBV12-4, with a weak D call TRBD1 (6 bases). Trimming removed 6 bases at V and 8 bases at J, with 10 bases between. The CDR3 loop spans 11 amino acids.

The chain couples TRBV10-3 to TRBJ2-5, with a possible D match to TRBD1 (7 bases). V lost 6 bases and J 0 bases, leaving 20 bases between the germline ends. Germline values: CDR1 ENHRY, CDR2 SYGVKD. This CDR3 is 17 amino acids long. The CDR3 sequence: CAISAGQKSGNQETQYF. The CDR3 DNA sequence: TGTGCCATCAGCGCGGGACAGAAATCTGGCAACCAAGAGACCCAGTACTTC.

CDR3 residues: CASSPAGVQPQHF. The CDR3 DNA reads as TGTGCCAGCTCACCAGCAGGGGTTCAGCCCCAGCATTTT. The chain joins TRBV18 to TRBJ1-5; D perhaps matches TRBD1 (6 bases). The CDR3 covers 13 residues. Trimming cost V 2 bases and J 6 bases, with 8 bases left between them. From germline, CDR1 is KGHSH and CDR2 LQKENI.

This sequence joins TRBV13 and TRBJ2-1, with D uncertain. Trimming stripped 4 bases from V and 4 bases from J, with 14 bases between. The CDR3 consists of 15 residues. Germline V lookup: CDR1 PRHDT, CDR2 FYEKMQ (reference sequence). The CDR3 sequence is CASSSLGGAYNEQFF. The CDR3 DNA reads TGTGCCAGCAGCTCCCTTGGCGGAGCGTACAATGAGCAGTTCTTC.

This clone was recorded a few times. The CDR3 sequence is CASSPGGHLPSYTF. DNA for the CDR3: TGTGCCAGCAGCCCCGGGGGGCATCTCCCTAGCTACACCTTC. The V call is TRBV7-9, the J call TRBJ1-2, with D tentatively TRBD1 (6 bases). The CDR3 is 14 amino acids. Germline loops: CDR1 SEHNR, CDR2 FQNEAQ (reference sequence). Trimming took off 5 bases at V and 9 bases at J, with 19 bases between the two ends.

J is TRBJ1-2 and V is TRBV15; D unresolved. V was cut by 0 bases and J by 2 bases, with 7 bases left in between. CDR1 LNHNV and CDR2 YYDKDF come from the germline V gene (reference sequence). This CDR3 is 14 amino acids long. CDR3 in DNA: TGTGCCACCAGCAGAGAGGCAGGCAACTATGGCTACACCTTC. This codes for CATSREAGNYGYTF. The variable domain in full, with the rest retrieved from reference TRBV15 and TRBJ1-2, is DAMVIQNPRYQVTQFGKPVTLSCSQTLNHNVMYWYQQKSSQAPKLLFHYYDKDFNNEADTPDNFQSRRPNTSFCFLDIRSPGLGDTAMYLCATSREAGNYGYTFGSGTRLTVV.

The chain joins TRBV5-4 to TRBJ2-2, with 9 bases fitting TRBD1. J lost 7 bases, V lost 4 bases, and 8 bases had no gene match. The length of the CDR3 is 15 residues. CDR1 and CDR2 (germline): SGHNT, YYREEE (reference sequence). Written as DNA, the CDR3 is TGTGCCAGCAGCCAAGGACAGGGGAGGAACGGGGAGCTGTTTTTT. This codes for CASSQGQGRNGELFF.

The rearrangement links TRBV20-1 to TRBJ1-2; D may be TRBD1 (6 bases). This CDR3 region has 14 residues. The V and J ends lost 3 bases and 3 bases respectively, with 14 bases between them. The germline gives CDR1 DFQATT, CDR2 SNEGSKA (reference sequence). CDR3 region: CSASTGQRDYGYTF. The DNA for the CDR3 is TGCAGTGCTAGTACGGGACAACGAGACTATGGCTACACCTTC.

The chain combines TRBV28 with TRBJ2-1; 7 bases map to TRBD2. There are 15 residues in the CDR3. Germline loops: CDR1 MDHEN, CDR2 SYDVKM. The ends lost 10 bases at V and 2 bases at J; junction bases unmatched: 11. As DNA, the CDR3 is TGTGCCACCAAACCTAGCGGAGCAGCCTACAATGAGCAGTTCTTC. Translating gives CATKPSGAAYNEQFF.

The chain joins TRBV5-1 to TRBJ2-3; D not certain. CDR1 SGHRS and CDR2 YFSETQ come from the germline V gene. V lost 4 bases to trimming and J lost 6 bases, with 15 bases between them. The CDR3 length is 14 residues. CDR3 region: CASSPLRSVDTQYF. The CDR3 region has the DNA TGCGCCAGCAGCCCCCTGAGGAGCGTTGATACGCAGTATTTT.

This clone was counted a single time. The V and J genes are TRBV30 and TRBJ2-7; TRBD1 matches at 9 bases. Germline loops: CDR1 GTSNPN, CDR2 SVGIG (reference sequence). V lost 2 bases and J lost 4; bases outside the gene matches: 9. This CDR3 is 15 amino acids long. The CDR3 sequence is CAWSPGQGRPYEQYV. CDR3 DNA sequence: TGTGCCTGGAGTCCGGGACAGGGAAGACCATACGAGCAGTACGTC.

V is TRBV19 and J is TRBJ2-1; 9 bases match TRBD1. The CDR3 sequence is 18 residues long. With 2 bases clipped from V and 6 bases from J, the junction kept 14 bases outside the gene matches. CDR1 LNHDA and CDR2 SQIVND come from the germline V gene (reference sequence). This chain's CDR3 is CASSIFGGQGLFLNEQFF. CDR3 bases: TGTGCCAGTAGTATATTTGGCGGACAGGGGCTATTCCTCAATGAGCAGTTCTTC.

The rearrangement joins TRBV27 to TRBJ2-2; D might be TRBD2 (5 bases). The germline V gene has CDR1 MNHEY and CDR2 SMNVEV (reference sequence). The V end lost 5 bases, the J end lost 6 bases, and 13 bases lay between the germline ends. The CDR3 is made up of 14 amino acids. CDR3 sequence: CASSAPLASGELFF. In DNA form, the CDR3 reads TGTGCCAGCAGTGCCCCCCTAGCATCCGGGGAGCTGTTTTTT.

The chain combines TRBV3-1 (or the pseudogene TRBV3-2) with TRBJ2-2; 7 bases align to TRBD2. From germline, CDR1 is LGHDT and CDR2 YNNKEL (reference sequence). The CDR3 consists of 15 residues. V shed 0 bases, J shed 5 bases, and the junction held 3 bases outside the gene matches. In DNA, the CDR3 is TGTGCCAGCAGCCAAGAGAGGCGGGAGACCGGGGAGCTGTTTTTT. It specifies CASSQERRETGELFF.

The V call is TRBV4-2, the J call TRBJ2-3; 11 bases are a match to TRBD2. This CDR3 contains 19 residues. Trimming at V came to 1 base and at J to 1 base, leaving 10 bases not matched to a gene. Per germline, CDR1 LGHNA and CDR2 YNFKEQ. The CDR3: CASSQGVAGGLDGTDTQYF. The CDR3 DNA sequence: TGTGCCAGCAGCCAAGGAGTAGCGGGGGGGCTAGATGGCACAGATACGCAGTATTTT.

This clone was seen a few times. The chain uses TRBV14 and TRBJ1-6, with 8 bases lining up with TRBD1. This CDR3 has 14 residues. The V segment lost 1 base and the J segment 9 bases; nucleotides outside the gene matches: 2. Germline loops: CDR1 SGHDN, CDR2 FVKESK. The chain's CDR3 is CASSQGTGISPLHF. DNA of the CDR3: TGTGCCAGCAGCCAAGGGACAGGGATTTCACCCCTCCACTTT.

The count of this clone is one. The chain couples TRBV27 to TRBJ2-5, with no clear D. The germline CDR1 and CDR2 sequences are MNHEY and SMNVEV (reference sequence). The germline V and J ends were trimmed by 4 bases and 0 bases, with 12 bases remaining between them. The CDR3 is 15 amino acids. Here the CDR3 reads CASSSNSPYQETQYF. Here the CDR3 DNA reads TGTGCCAGCAGTTCAAACTCCCCGTACCAAGAGACCCAGTACTTC.

The V gene is TRBV19, the J gene TRBJ1-4; D uncertain. The CDR3 has 16 amino acids. Germline values: CDR1 LNHDA, CDR2 SQIVND (reference sequence). With 3 bases removed from V and 8 bases from J, the gap between germline ends came to 19 bases. The CDR3: CASSISSGTEREKLFF. The CDR3, as DNA: TGTGCCAGTAGTATCTCGTCGGGAACAGAAAGGGAAAAACTGTTTTTT. Complete variable domain (other parts from reference TRBV19 and TRBJ1-4): DGGITQSPKYLFRKEGQNVTLSCEQNLNHDAMYWYRQDPGQGLRLIYYSQIVNDFQKGDIAEGYSVSREKKESFPLTVTSAQKNPTAFYLCASSISSGTEREKLFFGSGTQLSVL.

V and J are TRBV28 and TRBJ1-5, with TRBD1 identical over 7 bases. Per the germline V gene, CDR1 is MDHEN and CDR2 is SYDVKM. Trimming at V came to 6 bases and at J to 4 bases, leaving 9 bases not matched to a gene. CDR3 length equals 15 residues. DNA for the CDR3: TGTGCCAGCAGCCCAAAGACAGGGATTAATCAGCCCCAGCATTTT. Amino acid sequence: CASSPKTGINQPQHF.

The V and J genes are TRBV10-2 and TRBJ2-7; possibly TRBD2 for D (6 bases). The CDR3 runs 14 residues. Germline CDR1 is WSHSY and CDR2 is SAAADI. Trimming took 4 bases from V and 6 from J, leaving 16 bases between them. The CDR3 region has the DNA TGCGCCAGCAGTGGCAAAATGGGACTTCGCGAGCAGTACGTC. The encoded protein is CASSGKMGLREQYV.